The T cell receptor (beta chain) described here comes from a study of blood T cell repertoires in COVID-19. Profiled with immunoSEQ multiplex PCR; TCRdb holds only in-frame clones, not every one. The table has approximately 470,000 clones, approximately 85% seen once; the top ten hold roughly 3.2%. The CDR3 is made up of 15 amino acids. Per germline, CDR1 SGHTA and CDR2 FQGNSA. The V end was cut by 6 bases, the J end by 5 bases, with 18 bases between. The chain uses TRBV7-2 and TRBJ2-3; possibly TRBD2 for D (6 bases). The TCR comes from a human donor in a cohort sampled during active COVID-19. Sequenced: peripheral blood. The DNA of the CDR3 is TGTGCCAGCAGTCGAACGGGACTGGCAGGAGATACGCAGTATTTT. Amino acids: CASSRTGLAGDTQYF. Together with reference TRBV7-2 and TRBJ2-3, the CDR3 gives the full variable domain: GAGVSQSPSNKVTEKGKDVELRCDPISGHTALYWYRQSLGQGLEFLIYFQGNSAPDKSGLPSDRFSAERTGGSVSTLTIQRTQQEDSAVYLCASSRTGLAGDTQYFGPGTRLTVL.